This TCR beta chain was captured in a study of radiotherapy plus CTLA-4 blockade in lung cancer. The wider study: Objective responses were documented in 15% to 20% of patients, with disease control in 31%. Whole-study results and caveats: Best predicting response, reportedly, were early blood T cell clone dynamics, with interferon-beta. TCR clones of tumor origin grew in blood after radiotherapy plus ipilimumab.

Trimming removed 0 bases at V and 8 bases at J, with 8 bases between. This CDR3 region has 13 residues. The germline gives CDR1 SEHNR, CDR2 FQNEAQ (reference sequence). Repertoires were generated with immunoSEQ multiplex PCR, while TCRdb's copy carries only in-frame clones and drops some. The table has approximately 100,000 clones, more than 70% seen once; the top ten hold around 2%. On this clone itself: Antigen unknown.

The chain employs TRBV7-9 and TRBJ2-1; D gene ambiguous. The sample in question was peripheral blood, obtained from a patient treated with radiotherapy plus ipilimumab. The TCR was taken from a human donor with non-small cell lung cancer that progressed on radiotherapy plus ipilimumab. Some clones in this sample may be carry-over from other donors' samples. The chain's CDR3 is CASSLAARDEQFF. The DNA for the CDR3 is TGTGCCAGCAGCTTAGCAGCTCGGGATGAGCAGTTCTTC. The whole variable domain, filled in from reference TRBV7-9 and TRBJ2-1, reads DTGVSQNPRHKITKRGQNVTFRCDPISEHNRLYWYRQTLGQGPEFLTYFQNEAQLEKSRLLSDRFSAERPKGSFSTLEIQRTEQGDSAMYLCASSLAARDEQFFGPGTRLTVL.